Listed here are 11 T cell receptor beta chains from one sample, sequenced in a study of shared clonotypes between healthy human individuals. The table came from immunoSEQ multiplex PCR; TCRdb's copy has only in-frame clones and leaves some out. The data contain 2 million to 2.5 million clones, around 90% of them singletons. Sequencing used naive CD4+ T cells from PBMCs. Documented subset: CD45RA+ positively selected. These receptors originate from a man aged 18 to 35 in good health. Some clones in this sample may be carry-over from other donors' samples.

This chain links TRBV28 with TRBJ2-5; maybe TRBD1 (6 bases). The CDR3 runs 14 residues. V was cut by 8 bases and J by 4 bases, with 17 bases left in between. CDR1 is MDHEN, CDR2 SYDVKM, per germline. The CDR3 loop is CASQGSSSGETQYF. DNA for the CDR3: TGTGCCAGCCAGGGGTCTAGCTCGGGAGAGACCCAGTACTTC.

V gene TRBV30 combines with J gene TRBJ1-5, with 11 bases fitting TRBD1. Germline loops: CDR1 GTSNPN, CDR2 SVGIG (reference sequence). The CDR3 sequence is 14 residues long. The ends lost 4 bases at V and 5 bases at J; junction bases unmatched: 4. The CDR3 protein is CAWTRDRGDQPQHF. DNA for the CDR3: TGTGCCTGGACGCGGGACAGGGGGGATCAGCCCCAGCATTTT.

The chain has TRBV19 and TRBJ2-1, with a weak D call TRBD1 (6 bases). The CDR3 spans 13 residues. The V and J ends lost 6 bases and 2 bases respectively, with 8 bases between them. In germline, CDR1 is LNHDA, CDR2 SQIVND (reference sequence). This CDR3 reads CASRNRAYNEQFF. For the CDR3, the DNA is TGTGCCAGTAGGAACAGGGCCTACAATGAGCAGTTCTTC.

The gene calls are TRBV5-1 and TRBJ2-3; TRBD2 agrees at 10 bases. The CDR3 contains 14 residues. Looked up from germline, CDR1 is SGHRS and CDR2 is YFSETQ. Losses at the gene ends were 2 bases for V and 13 bases for J; bases not matched to a gene: 10. The CDR3 bases are TGCGCCAGCAGCTTTACTAGCGGGAAGCCCTTTGAGTATTTT. Translating gives CASSFTSGKPFEYF. The whole variable domain, filled in from reference TRBV5-1 and TRBJ2-3, reads KAGVTQTPRYLIKTRGQQVTLSCSPISGHRSVSWYQQTPGQGLQFLFEYFSETQRNKGNFPGRFSGRQFSNSRSEMNVSTLELGDSALYLCASSFTSGKPFEYFGPGTRLTVL.

This clone was seen a few times. The V and J genes are TRBV28 and TRBJ1-2, with TRBD1 matching 8 bases. The junction had 10 bases not matched to a gene; V was cut back by 6 bases and J by 4 bases. Per germline, CDR1 MDHEN and CDR2 SYDVKM. The CDR3 is made up of 15 amino acids. The CDR3, as DNA: TGTGCCAGCAGCACCACAGGGGGACCCGCCTATGGCTACACCTTC. This translates into CASSTTGGPAYGYTF.

The chain employs TRBV6-4 and TRBJ1-5; a possible D gene is TRBD1 (5 bases). V dropped 0 bases and J dropped 4 bases, with 13 bases sitting between them. Germline CDR1 and CDR2: MRHNA and SNTAGT. There are 16 residues in the CDR3. In DNA, the CDR3 is TGTGCCAGCAGTGACTCTGTAAGGGGTGGAAATCAGCCCCAGCATTTT. It is translated as CASSDSVRGGNQPQHF.

This clone was detected once. The chain uses TRBV7-2 and TRBJ2-7, with D hard to call. Trimming removed 5 bases at V and 4 bases at J, with 18 bases between. Germline CDR1 SGHTA, CDR2 FQGNSA. The CDR3 contains 15 residues. CDR3 sequence: CASSPSAAASYEQYF. The CDR3 nucleotides are TGTGCCAGCAGCCCCTCGGCGGCCGCGTCTTACGAGCAGTACTTC.

The rearrangement joins TRBV11-2 to TRBJ1-2; D uncertain. The germline V gene encodes CDR1 SGHAT and CDR2 FQNNGV. The CDR3 consists of 15 residues. With 8 bases removed from V and 7 bases from J, the gap between germline ends came to 23 bases. Written as DNA, the CDR3 is TGTGCCAGCTCATTCCCCACGGCGCACGGGAGTGGCTACACCTTC. It yields the protein CASSFPTAHGSGYTF.

The chain joins TRBV7-9 to TRBJ2-5; 9 nucleotides match TRBD2. There are 12 residues in the CDR3. With 3 bases clipped from V and 13 bases from J, the junction kept 6 bases outside the gene matches. The germline V gene encodes CDR1 SEHNR and CDR2 FQNEAQ (reference sequence). The CDR3 protein is CASSLPTSGRYF. The CDR3 bases are TGTGCCAGCAGCTTGCCGACTAGCGGACGGTACTTC.

The J gene is TRBJ1-5, the V gene TRBV4-2, with 7 positions matching TRBD1. Looked up from germline, CDR1 is LGHNA and CDR2 is YNFKEQ. The V gene end was trimmed by 1 base and the J gene end by 4 bases; junction bases not matched to a gene: 19. The CDR3 length is 20 residues. Here the CDR3 reads CASSQGGMRTGNLLNQPQHF. The CDR3 DNA reads as TGTGCCAGCAGCCAAGGAGGGATGAGGACAGGTAACCTTTTAAATCAGCCCCAGCATTTT.

The J gene is TRBJ2-1, the V gene TRBV7-6; no firm D call. V was pared by 4 bases and J by 6 bases, with 13 bases between. The CDR3 contains 14 residues. The germline gives CDR1 SGHVS, CDR2 FNYEAQ. This CDR3 is CASSSILAPNEQFF. CDR3 nucleotide sequence: TGTGCCAGCAGCTCTATACTTGCCCCCAATGAGCAGTTCTTC.